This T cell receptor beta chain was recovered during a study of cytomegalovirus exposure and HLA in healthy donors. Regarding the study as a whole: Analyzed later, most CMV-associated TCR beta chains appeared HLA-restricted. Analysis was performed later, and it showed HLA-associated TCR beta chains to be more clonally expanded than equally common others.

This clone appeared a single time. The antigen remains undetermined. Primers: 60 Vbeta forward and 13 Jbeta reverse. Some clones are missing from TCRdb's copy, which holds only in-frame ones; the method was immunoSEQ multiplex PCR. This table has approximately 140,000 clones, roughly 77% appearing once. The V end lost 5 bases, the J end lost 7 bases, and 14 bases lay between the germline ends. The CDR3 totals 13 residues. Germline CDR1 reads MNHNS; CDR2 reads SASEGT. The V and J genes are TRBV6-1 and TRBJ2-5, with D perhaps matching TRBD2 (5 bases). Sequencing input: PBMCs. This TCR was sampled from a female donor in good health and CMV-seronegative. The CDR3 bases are TGTGCCAGCAGTTGGTCCGGGATGGGGACCCAGTACTTC. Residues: CASSWSGMGTQYF.